The 20 T cell receptor beta chains reported below all come from one sample, sequenced in a study of CD8 T cells in ankylosing spondylitis (dated by TCRdb to between 2016 and 2019). Library creation used 5' RACE. Sequenced using an Illumina HiSeq 2500. TCRdb reanalyzed the raw reads on its own, using fastp at Q25 for trimming and MiXCR for clone calling, and kept in-frame beta chains. Merged by CDR3 protein, the rows form single entries marked with the most common genes and DNA. Within this sample are around 340,000 distinct CDR3 sequences, with 20% to 25% of them counted one time only. The ten most abundant clones make up over 10% of the sample. What was sequenced was blood, either unsorted or a sorted T cell fraction (not recorded which). These receptors were obtained from a male donor with ankylosing spondylitis or in good health (not recorded which).

This clonotype was counted ten times or more. J is TRBJ2-5 and V is TRBV12-3 or TRBV12-4, with 7 bases that match TRBD2. CDR3 size: 14 residues. The ends lost 6 bases at V and 2 bases at J; junction bases unmatched: 6. The CDR3: CASSDWTRQETQYF. Written as DNA, the CDR3 is TGTGCCAGCAGCGACTGGACTAGACAAGAGACCCAGTACTTC.

Written as DNA, the CDR3 is TGTGCCAGCAGCCCAGGTGGGGGAGGTTCACCCCTCCACTTT. Translation gives CASSPGGGGSPLHF. The rearrangement uses TRBV6-1 and TRBJ1-6, with D perhaps matching TRBD1 (5 bases). Trimming shortened V by 6 bases and J by 9 bases, and 15 bases separated the two germline ends. The germline V gene has CDR1 MNHNS and CDR2 SASEGT. The CDR3 sequence is 14 residues long.

The rearrangement links TRBV30 to TRBJ2-7; the match to TRBD1 covers 11 bases. This CDR3 comprises 15 residues. Per germline, CDR1 GTSNPN and CDR2 SVGIG (reference sequence). V lost 2 bases to trimming and J lost 4 bases; unmatched junction nucleotides: 7. CDR3 DNA: TGTGCCTGGAGTATGGGACAGGGGGTGCTTTACGAGCAGTACTTC. Its protein is CAWSMGQGVLYEQYF.

This clonotype was found a few times. The chain employs TRBV12-3 or TRBV12-4 and TRBJ2-3; 7 positions match TRBD2. CDR3 length equals 15 residues. Germline trimming cut 7 bases from V and 2 bases from J; bases unmatched to any gene: 9. CDR3 protein: CASNPAGVVTDTQYF. The CDR3, as DNA: TGTGCCAGCAACCCTGCGGGGGTGGTCACAGATACGCAGTATTTT.

The chain combines TRBV7-8 with TRBJ2-3, with D unresolved. The V end was cut by 3 bases, the J end by 2 bases, with 6 bases between. Germline CDR1 SGHVS, CDR2 FQNEAQ. The CDR3 loop spans 13 amino acids. The CDR3 reads CASSFGDTDTQYF. For the CDR3, the DNA is TGTGCCAGCAGCTTTGGGGACACAGATACGCAGTATTTT. Full variable domain (outside the CDR3, taken from reference TRBV7-8 and TRBJ2-3): GAGVSQSPRYKVAKRGQDVALRCDPISGHVSLFWYQQALGQGPEFLTYFQNEAQLDKSGLPSDRFFAERPEGSVSTLKIQRTQQEDSAVYLCASSFGDTDTQYFGPGTRLTVL.

J is TRBJ1-1 and V is TRBV28; 7 nucleotides match TRBD1. With 6 bases clipped from V and 5 bases from J, the junction kept 3 bases outside the gene matches. CDR1 MDHEN and CDR2 SYDVKM come from the germline V gene. This CDR3 comprises 12 residues. The CDR3 loop is CASSTTGTEAFF. CDR3 DNA: TGTGCCAGCAGCACGACAGGGACTGAAGCTTTCTTT. Full variable domain (remainder filled in from reference TRBV28 and TRBJ1-1): DVKVTQSSRYLVKRTGEKVFLECVQDMDHENMFWYRQDPGLGLRLIYFSYDVKMKEKGDIPEGYSVSREKKERFSLILESASTNQTSMYLCASSTTGTEAFFGQGTRLTVV.

This clonotype appeared a few times. The chain has TRBV29-1 and TRBJ2-3; 10 positions agree with TRBD1. The ends lost 7 bases at V and 3 bases at J; junction bases unmatched: 4. The germline CDR1 and CDR2 sequences are SQVTM and ANQGSEA. CDR3 length: 13 residues. In nucleotides, the CDR3 is TGCAGCGCTATGGACAGGGGGACAGATACGCAGTATTTT. Protein: CSAMDRGTDTQYF.

The rearrangement joins TRBV12-3 or TRBV12-4 to TRBJ2-1, with TRBD1 matching 8 bases. The CDR3 sequence is 14 residues long. Unmatched junction bases numbered 4, after V lost 1 base and J lost 8 bases. The CDR3 coding sequence is TGTGCCAGCAGTTTAGGGACAGGGTCGGATGAGCAGTTCTTC. Translation: CASSLGTGSDEQFF.

This clonotype has only a few counts. This chain joins TRBV5-6 and TRBJ1-5; 10 bases match TRBD1. Trimming at V came to 4 bases and at J to 7 bases, leaving 5 bases not matched to a gene. Germline CDR1 SGHDT, CDR2 YYEEEE. The CDR3 totals 14 residues. This chain's CDR3 is CASSREGQGQPQHF. The CDR3 coding sequence is TGTGCCAGCAGCCGCGAGGGACAGGGGCAGCCCCAGCATTTT.

This clonotype was detected only a few times. The chain has TRBV6-1 and TRBJ1-2, with D possibly being TRBD1 (6 bases). Germline-derived CDR1 and CDR2 are MNHNS and SASEGT. This CDR3 is built from 15 residues. The V end lost 0 bases, the J end lost 4 bases, and 12 bases lay between the germline ends. CDR3: CASSEADRTPYGYTF. The CDR3 DNA reads as TGTGCCAGCAGTGAAGCAGACAGGACCCCCTATGGCTACACCTTC.

The V call is TRBV3-1, the J call TRBJ2-1, with D possibly being TRBD1 (6 bases). The CDR3 extends over 16 amino acids. Trimming stripped 5 bases from V and 0 bases from J, with 14 bases between. The germline V gene has CDR1 LGHDT and CDR2 YNNKEL (reference sequence). CDR3 DNA: TGTGCCAGCAGCTTTAACAGGGAACTCTCCTACAATGAGCAGTTCTTC. Protein: CASSFNRELSYNEQFF.

This clonotype has only a few counts. This chain joins TRBV29-1 and TRBJ2-1; TRBD1 agrees at 8 bases. The CDR3 loop spans 17 amino acids. CDR1 and CDR2 (germline): SQVTM, ANQGSEA. With 6 bases clipped from V and 5 bases from J, the junction kept 18 bases outside the gene matches. The DNA for the CDR3 is TGCAGCGTGCAACCGGGACAGGCCTATTATGGGAACAATGAGCAGTTCTTC. This translates into CSVQPGQAYYGNNEQFF.

The chain employs TRBV5-1 and TRBJ1-1; tentatively, D is TRBD1 (6 bases). The CDR3 is made up of 15 amino acids. With 4 bases removed from V and 1 base from J, the gap between germline ends came to 14 bases. Germline V gene data show CDR1 as SGHRS and CDR2 as YFSETQ. In nucleotides, the CDR3 is TGCGCCAGCAGCATACACAGGGAGACGAACACTGAAGCTTTCTTT. Translation gives CASSIHRETNTEAFF.

CDR3 nucleotide sequence: TGTGCCAGCAGCTTAGGGACCTCCTGGGGGGTAGAGACCCAGTACTTC. Translating it yields CASSLGTSWGVETQYF. The chain recombines TRBV11-2 with TRBJ2-5, with D perhaps TRBD2 (6 bases). The CDR3 length is 16 residues. Germline V gene data show CDR1 as SGHAT and CDR2 as FQNNGV. V was trimmed by 1 base and J by 4 bases, leaving 16 bases between them. The complete variable domain, with remaining parts taken from reference TRBV11-2 and TRBJ2-5, reads EAGVAQSPRYKIIEKRQSVAFWCNPISGHATLYWYQQILGQGPKLLIQFQNNGVVDDSQLPKDRFSAERLKGVDSTLKIQPAKLEDSAVYLCASSLGTSWGVETQYFGPGTRLLVL.

This clonotype appeared a few times. The chain carries TRBV7-9 and TRBJ2-1; no definite D call. This CDR3 comprises 13 residues. CDR1 and CDR2 from the germline V gene are SEHNR and FQNEAQ (reference sequence). Trimming took 4 bases from V and 8 from J, leaving 12 bases between them. CDR3 in DNA: TGTGCCAGCAGCTCTCGATGGGGTCATGAGCAGTTCTTC. The encoded protein is CASSSRWGHEQFF.

This clonotype was seen more than once but under ten times. The gene calls are TRBV9 and TRBJ1-2; D call uncertain. V lost 4 bases and J lost 0, with 7 bases in between. CDR1 is SGDLS and CDR2 is YYNGEE in the germline V gene. CDR3 length: 13 amino acids. CDR3 sequence reads: CASSLTTNYGYTF. The CDR3 DNA reads as TGTGCCAGCAGCCTCACGACTAACTATGGCTACACCTTC. Full variable domain (outside the CDR3, taken from reference TRBV9 and TRBJ1-2): DSGVTQTPKHLITATGQRVTLRCSPRSGDLSVYWYQQSLDQGLQFLIQYYNGEERAKGNILERFSAQQFPDLHSELNLSSLELGDSALYFCASSLTTNYGYTFGSGTRLTVV.

The chain employs TRBV12-3 or TRBV12-4 and TRBJ2-5; 9 nucleotides agree with TRBD2. The CDR3 is 14 residues long. V shed 7 bases and J 7 bases; nucleotides not matched to a gene: 10. As DNA, the CDR3 is TGTGCCAGCAAGTTGGGCGGGGGGGACGGGACCCAGTACTTC. This encodes CASKLGGGDGTQYF.

The chain joins TRBV7-8 to TRBJ2-1; D is perhaps TRBD2 (7 bases). This CDR3 is built from 14 residues. V was shortened by 1 base and J by 10 bases, with 14 bases between the two germline ends. CDR1 is SGHVS and CDR2 is FQNEAQ in the germline V gene. The CDR3 protein is CASSLVGGAGEQFF. Here the CDR3 DNA reads TGTGCCAGCAGCTTAGTTGGGGGGGCTGGGGAGCAGTTCTTC.

The chain combines TRBV7-9 with TRBJ2-5; 7 bases map to TRBD2. Germline-derived CDR1 and CDR2 are SEHNR and FQNEAQ (reference sequence). The V and J ends lost 4 bases and 2 bases, in that order; junction bases with no gene match: 7. There are 15 residues in the CDR3. DNA for the CDR3: TGTGCCAGCAGCTGGGAGGGGTCGGGGCAAGAGACCCAGTACTTC. Its protein is CASSWEGSGQETQYF.

The gene calls are TRBV28 and TRBJ1-1; D is uncertain. CDR1 and CDR2 (germline): MDHEN, SYDVKM. The length of the CDR3 is 21 residues. Trimming removed 3 bases from V and 0 bases from J, with 29 bases in between. The chain's CDR3 is CASSFPRTAPSPRGMNTEAFF. CDR3 coding DNA: TGTGCCAGCAGTTTTCCTAGAACCGCTCCGTCCCCCAGAGGTATGAACACTGAAGCTTTCTTT.